Listed below are T cell receptor beta chains from one sample, sequenced in a study of graft-versus-host responses after intestinal transplantation. The assay was immunoSEQ multiplex PCR, and TCRdb's table has in-frame clones only and misses some. The table records some 130,000 clones, approximately 92% of them present only once. Antigens for these TCRs are unknown. Specimen: unstimulated CD4+ T cells sorted from spleen or lymph node cells, collected before intestinal transplant. All receptors come from a human donor who received an intestinal transplant. CDR3s include the opening cysteine and the closing phenylalanine or tryptophan. D genes are given only for firm matches. Clone size is stated in some rows and not others, as once, few, many or a class when expanded.

-	TRBV29-1	TRBJ2-3	TRBD2	CSVGLLAGGSDTQYF	TGCAGCGTTGGCCTACTAGCGGGGGGTTCAGATACGCAGTATTTT
once	TRBV10-1	TRBJ2-1	TRBD2	CASSRTSGGAFEQFF	TGCGCCAGCAGTAGAACTAGCGGGGGGGCTTTTGAGCAGTTCTTC
-	TRBV4-1	TRBJ1-2	-	CASRIPGANYGYTF	TGCGCCAGCAGAATACCAGGGGCTAACTATGGCTACACCTTC
few	TRBV5-1	TRBJ2-2	TRBD1	CASSQGQGTGELFF	TGCGCCAGCAGCCAAGGACAGGGCACCGGGGAGCTGTTTTTT
-	TRBV7-2	TRBJ2-3	-	CASSLGQGRTDTQYF	TGTGCCAGCAGCTTGGGGCAGGGTAGAACAGATACGCAGTATTTT
-	TRBV5-1	TRBJ2-3	-	CASSHPQRRVNTDTQYF	TGCGCCAGCAGCCACCCCCAAAGACGAGTGAATACAGATACGCAGTATTTT
-	TRBV5-1	TRBJ2-1	TRBD2	CASSFWTSGETSYNEQFF	TGCGCCAGCAGCTTTTGGACTAGCGGGGAAACCTCCTACAATGAGCAGTTCTTC
-	TRBV5-1	TRBJ2-7	-	CASSLAGQGNNRYF	TGCGCCAGCAGCTTGGCAGGGCAGGGGAATAATCGGTACTTC
-	TRBV6-1	TRBJ2-7	-	CASSERFEQYF	TGTGCCAGCAGTGAACGGTTTGAGCAGTACTTC
-	TRBV4-2	TRBJ1-4	-	CASSQGWEQQNEKLFF	TGTGCCAGCAGCCAAGGATGGGAGCAACAAAATGAAAAACTGTTTTTT
-	TRBV29-1	TRBJ2-3	TRBD2	CSVARTSGARDTQYF	TGCAGCGTGGCACGGACTAGCGGGGCGAGAGATACGCAGTATTTT
-	TRBV28	TRBJ2-7	-	CASSLGLLEQYF	TGTGCCAGCAGTTTGGGACTTCTTGAGCAGTACTTC
-	TRBV15	TRBJ1-1	-	CATSRDLETEAFF	TGTGCCACCAGCAGAGATCTAGAGACTGAAGCTTTCTTT
-	TRBV5-6	TRBJ2-5	-	CASSPGTETQYF	TGTGCCAGCAGCCCCGGGACGGAGACCCAGTACTTC
-	TRBV21-1	TRBJ1-1	-	CASGHKREGTEAFF	TGTGCCAGCGGTCATAAGAGGGAGGGCACTGAAGCTTTCTTT
few	TRBV6-1	TRBJ1-2	TRBD1	CASSRTGDPYGYTF	TGTGCCAGCAGTCGGACAGGGGATCCCTATGGCTACACCTTC
-	TRBV27	TRBJ1-5	-	CASSKGGNQPQHF	TGTGCCAGCAGCAAGGGAGGTAATCAGCCCCAGCATTTT